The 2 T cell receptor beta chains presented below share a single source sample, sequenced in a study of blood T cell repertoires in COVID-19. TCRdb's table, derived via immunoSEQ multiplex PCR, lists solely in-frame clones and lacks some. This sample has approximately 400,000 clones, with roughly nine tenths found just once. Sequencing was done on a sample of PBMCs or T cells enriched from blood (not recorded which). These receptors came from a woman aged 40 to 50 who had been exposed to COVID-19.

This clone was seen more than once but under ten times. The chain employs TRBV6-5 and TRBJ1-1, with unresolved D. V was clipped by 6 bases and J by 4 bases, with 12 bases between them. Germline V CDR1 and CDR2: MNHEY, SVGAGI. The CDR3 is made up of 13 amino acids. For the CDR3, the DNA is TGTGCCAGCAGCCCAGCGACTAGCACTGAAGCTTTCTTT. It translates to CASSPATSTEAFF.

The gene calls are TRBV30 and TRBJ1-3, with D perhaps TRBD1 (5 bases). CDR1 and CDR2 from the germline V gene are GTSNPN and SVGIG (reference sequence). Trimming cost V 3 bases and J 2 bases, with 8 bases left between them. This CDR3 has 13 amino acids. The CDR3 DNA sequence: TGTGCCTGGAGGTGGGGGGCTGGAAACACCATATATTTT. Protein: CAWRWGAGNTIYF.